This TCR beta chain was recorded in a study of early stage breast cancer tumors. Of note for this clone: Its matching antigen is unknown.

The repertoire was sequenced with immunoSEQ multiplex PCR; TCRdb's copy has only in-frame clones and lacks some. The table shows tens of thousands of clones, with 65% to 80% occurring only once. Study-level points and caveats: Most shared enriched TCRB sequences were commonly generated ones.

The V gene's germline CDR1 is LGHNA and CDR2 YNFKEQ. V was cut by 3 bases and J by 5 bases, with 5 bases left in between. The CDR3 consists of 12 residues. The chain carries TRBV4-2 and TRBJ2-1, with a possible D match to TRBD1 (5 bases). Specimen: blood. The TCR was taken from a person in their thirties with breast cancer. DNA of the CDR3: TGTGCCAGCAGCCAGACAGACAATGAGCAGTTCTTC. Its protein product is CASSQTDNEQFF.